Presented here are 17 T cell receptor beta chains from one specimen sequenced in a study of early T cells in non-severe SARS-CoV-2 infection. Via MiXCR, TCRdb re-called the 5' RACE reads, giving one row per CDR3 protein. The sample yields about 59,000 distinct CDR3 sequences, about an eighth seen once. Material for sequencing was whole blood. The receptor set was obtained from an adult who was a healthcare worker with PCR-confirmed SARS-CoV-2 infection or an uninfected control (not recorded which).

Only a few counts were recorded for this clonotype. This chain joins TRBV6-4 and TRBJ1-2; D is perhaps TRBD1 (6 bases). CDR1 is MRHNA, CDR2 SNTAGT, per germline. V lost 0 bases and J 4 bases, leaving 12 bases between the germline ends. The CDR3 is made up of 15 amino acids. The DNA for the CDR3 is TGTGCCAGCAGTGACTCTGGGGGGGCCAGCTATGGCTACACCTTC. This encodes CASSDSGGASYGYTF.

The chain links TRBV12-3 or TRBV12-4 to TRBJ1-6, with unresolved D. V lost 5 bases and J 10 bases, leaving 9 bases between the germline ends. The CDR3 sequence is 12 residues long. The CDR3 loop reads CASSLTRSPLHF. The CDR3 DNA sequence: TGTGCCAGCAGTCTAACACGCTCACCCCTCCACTTT.

A few counts support this clonotype. The chain joins TRBV20-1 to TRBJ2-3; 10 bases align to TRBD2. Per the germline V gene, CDR1 is DFQATT and CDR2 is SNEGSKA (reference sequence). The CDR3 totals 14 residues. The J segment lost 5 bases and the V segment lost 0 bases, leaving 2 bases of the junction unmatched. CDR3 amino acids: CSARESSGGDTQYF. CDR3 DNA sequence: TGCAGTGCTAGAGAATCTAGCGGGGGAGATACGCAGTATTTT.

In this sample, this clonotype turned up many times. The chain combines TRBV7-2 with TRBJ2-2; a possible D gene is TRBD1 (6 bases). The CDR3 is 17 residues long. CDR1 is SGHTA, CDR2 FQGNSA, per germline. V dropped 7 bases and J dropped 5 bases, with 23 bases sitting between them. As DNA, the CDR3 is TGTGCCAGCACCAAATCCTCAACAGGGTTGGGGACCGGGGAGCTGTTTTTT. It is translated as CASTKSSTGLGTGELFF. Drawing the rest from reference TRBV7-2 and TRBJ2-2, the complete variable domain is GAGVSQSPSNKVTEKGKDVELRCDPISGHTALYWYRQSLGQGLEFLIYFQGNSAPDKSGLPSDRFSAERTGGSVSTLTIQRTQQEDSAVYLCASTKSSTGLGTGELFFGEGSRLTVL.

This clonotype was found many times. This chain links TRBV19 with TRBJ2-1; D not resolved. Germline V gene lookup returns CDR1 LNHDA and CDR2 SQIVND (reference sequence). V dropped 11 bases and J dropped 5 bases, with 22 bases sitting between them. The CDR3 loop spans 15 amino acids. CDR3 loop: CASDWGSHNHNEQFF. The CDR3 DNA follows: TGTGCCTCAGACTGGGGTAGTCATAACCACAATGAGCAGTTCTTC.

The CDR3 DNA follows: TGTGCCACCAGTGACCATACCGGACAGGTCAGCTCCTACAATGAGCAGTTCTTC. It translates to CATSDHTGQVSSYNEQFF. The chain links TRBV24-1 to TRBJ2-1; TRBD1 matches at 7 bases. The CDR3 has 18 amino acids. V was pared by 4 bases and J by 0 bases, with 11 bases of the junction left unmatched. Germline CDR1 is KGHDR and CDR2 is SFDVKD.

This clonotype was counted ten times or more. The chain employs TRBV12-3 or TRBV12-4 and TRBJ1-1, with 9 nucleotides matching TRBD1. J was trimmed by 6 bases and V by 7 bases; bases with no gene match: 12. The CDR3 has 15 residues. CDR3 nucleotide sequence: TGTGCCAGCATCCATTCCGGGACAGGGTTGGCTGAAGCTTTCTTT. Translation: CASIHSGTGLAEAFF.

This clonotype was picked up a small number of times. The junction departs from the called germline gene at one end, perhaps through a read error. V and J are TRBV7-8 and TRBJ1-2, with 8 bases that match TRBD1. Per germline, CDR1 SGHVS and CDR2 FQNEAQ. The CDR3 contains 14 residues. DNA of the CDR3: TGTGCCAGCAGCTCCTTTGGAGGACAGGGCCCCCCCGCCTTC. Its protein is CASSSFGGQGPPAF.

This clonotype was observed a handful of times. For the CDR3, the DNA is TGTGCCAGCAGCCTTGGACAGACCGGGGAGCTGTTTTTT. It codes for CASSLGQTGELFF. The chain links TRBV5-5 to TRBJ2-2; the D gene is possibly TRBD1 (6 bases). CDR3 length: 13 residues. The V end lost 4 bases, the J end lost 5 bases, and 9 bases lay between the germline ends. Germline values: CDR1 SGHKS, CDR2 YYEKEE (reference sequence).

This clonotype was observed at least ten times. The V gene is TRBV10-3, the J gene TRBJ1-1, with D possibly being TRBD1 (6 bases). Trimming removed 2 bases from V and 5 bases from J, with 9 bases in between. The CDR3 is 13 residues long. The germline V gene encodes CDR1 ENHRY and CDR2 SYGVKD. The CDR3 coding sequence is TGTGCCATCAGTGAGACAGGGAGAACTGAAGCTTTCTTT. This sequence encodes CAISETGRTEAFF.

The V gene is TRBV18, the J gene TRBJ1-1; 10 bases align to TRBD1. Germline lookup yields CDR1 KGHSH and CDR2 LQKENI. There are 14 residues in the CDR3. V lost 6 bases, J lost 4 bases, and 5 bases stayed unmatched. As DNA, the CDR3 is TGTGCCAGCTCGCGGACAGGGGGACGCACTGAAGCTTTCTTT. It translates to CASSRTGGRTEAFF.

Only a few counts were recorded for this clonotype. The gene calls are TRBV12-5 and TRBJ2-7, with D possibly TRBD2 on 5 matching bases. CDR1 is LGHNT and CDR2 is FRNRAP in the germline V gene. There are 14 residues in the CDR3. Trimming pared 2 bases from V and 6 bases from J, leaving 14 bases between. The DNA of the CDR3 is TGTGCTAGTGGTTTGCCCCACCTCAGCGGCGAGCAGTACTTC. It codes for CASGLPHLSGEQYF.

J is TRBJ1-1 and V is TRBV29-1; D is undetermined. The CDR3 is 13 residues long. The V gene's germline CDR1 is SQVTM and CDR2 ANQGSEA. Deletions cut 7 bases from V and 2 bases from J, with 14 bases between. The CDR3 DNA reads as TGCAGCGCTAAAGCACAACTTAACACTGAAGCTTTCTTT. Protein sequence: CSAKAQLNTEAFF.

This clonotype appeared many times. The genes are TRBV5-1 and TRBJ2-3; TRBD1 is a possible D gene (7 bases). Germline V gene sequence: CDR1 SGHRS, CDR2 YFSETQ. The CDR3 length is 15 residues. Trimming cost V 7 bases and J 1 base, with 16 bases left between them. The CDR3 DNA sequence: TGCGCCAGCCCCGGGGGACAGCTTCGCACAGATACGCAGTATTTT. Its protein is CASPGGQLRTDTQYF. The full variable domain, completed using reference TRBV5-1 and TRBJ2-3, is KAGVTQTPRYLIKTRGQQVTLSCSPISGHRSVSWYQQTPGQGLQFLFEYFSETQRNKGNFPGRFSGRQFSNSRSEMNVSTLELGDSALYLCASPGGQLRTDTQYFGPGTRLTVL.

This clonotype was seen many times. This chain connects TRBV15 to TRBJ1-1; D gene ambiguous. The CDR3 is made up of 13 amino acids. Trimming took 1 base from V and 11 from J, leaving 14 bases between them. The V gene's germline CDR1 is LNHNV and CDR2 YYDKDF (reference sequence). The CDR3, as DNA: TGTGCCACCAGCAGAGCCGGGGTTAACACGGCTTTCTTT. Protein product: CATSRAGVNTAFF. Combining the CDR3 with reference TRBV15 and TRBJ1-1 gives the whole variable domain DAMVIQNPRYQVTQFGKPVTLSCSQTLNHNVMYWYQQKSSQAPKLLFHYYDKDFNNEADTPDNFQSRRPNTSFCFLDIRSPGLGDTAMYLCATSRAGVNTAFFGQGTRLTVV.

Ten or more counts support this clonotype. J is TRBJ2-2 and V is TRBV5-5, with D possibly TRBD2 on 5 matching bases. This CDR3 has 16 residues. V was cut by 5 bases and J by 3 bases, with 17 bases left in between. Germline V gene lookup returns CDR1 SGHKS and CDR2 YYEKEE (reference sequence). The CDR3 protein is CASSQISRADTGELFF. CDR3 in DNA: TGTGCCAGCAGTCAGATCTCGCGGGCGGACACCGGGGAGCTGTTTTTT.

The rearrangement joins TRBV5-5 to TRBJ2-3, with TRBD2 matching over 10 bases. Germline lookup yields CDR1 SGHKS and CDR2 YYEKEE (reference sequence). V dropped 6 bases and J dropped 4; count of bases not matched to a gene: 8. The CDR3 totals 15 residues. The CDR3 reads CASTPTSGAPDTQYF. The CDR3 region has the DNA TGTGCCAGCACCCCAACTAGCGGGGCCCCAGATACGCAGTATTTT.